This entry lists 20 T cell receptor beta chains sequenced from one sample in a study of blood T cell repertoires in COVID-19. The assay was immunoSEQ multiplex PCR, and TCRdb's table has in-frame clones only and misses some. This table holds fewer than 350,000 clones, 80% to 90% found once. The sample comprised PBMCs or T cells enriched from blood (not recorded which). Receptors originate from a woman between 25 and 40 years old with acute COVID-19.

The chain couples TRBV7-2 to TRBJ2-7; D might be TRBD2 (6 bases). Germline assignment: CDR1 SGHTA and CDR2 FQGNSA. This CDR3 spans 18 amino acids. The V end lost 5 bases, the J end lost 3 bases, and 26 bases lay between the germline ends. CDR3 sequence reads: CASSDAGGSDLGGYEQYF. As DNA, the CDR3 is TGTGCCAGCAGCGACGCAGGAGGGTCTGACCTCGGGGGCTACGAGCAGTACTTC. Complete variable domain (other parts from reference TRBV7-2 and TRBJ2-7): GAGVSQSPSNKVTEKGKDVELRCDPISGHTALYWYRQSLGQGLEFLIYFQGNSAPDKSGLPSDRFSAERTGGSVSTLTIQRTQQEDSAVYLCASSDAGGSDLGGYEQYFGPGTRLTVT.

This clone has a single count. The chain links TRBV29-1 to TRBJ2-1; D ambiguous. This CDR3 comprises 10 residues. From germline, CDR1 is SQVTM and CDR2 ANQGSEA. V was pared by 7 bases and J by 6 bases, with 7 bases between. The CDR3 sequence: CSADTNEQFF. Written as DNA, the CDR3 is TGCAGCGCCGACACCAATGAGCAGTTCTTC.

This sequence joins TRBV19 and TRBJ2-2; D is uncertain. The germline V gene encodes CDR1 LNHDA and CDR2 SQIVND (reference sequence). V was clipped by 3 bases and J by 0 bases, with 5 bases between them. The CDR3 sequence is 14 residues long. The CDR3 reads CASSMTSNTGELFF. The CDR3 DNA reads as TGTGCCAGTAGTATGACATCGAACACCGGGGAGCTGTTTTTT.

Here the CDR3 reads CASSRAGGPNEQFF. The CDR3 region has the DNA TGTGCCAGTAGTAGAGCGGGAGGGCCCAATGAGCAGTTCTTC. This rearrangement joins TRBV19 to TRBJ2-1; 10 bases agree with TRBD2. V lost 4 bases and J lost 6; bases outside the gene matches: 3. This CDR3 contains 14 residues. Per germline, CDR1 LNHDA and CDR2 SQIVND (reference sequence).

The chain couples TRBV27 to TRBJ2-3; TRBD2 matches 9 bases. The junction had 23 bases not matched to a gene; V was cut back by 5 bases and J by 5 bases. CDR1 and CDR2 (germline): MNHEY, SMNVEV (reference sequence). The CDR3 covers 20 residues. The CDR3 is CASSSIGQGWLAGKGDTQYF. The CDR3 nucleotides read TGTGCCAGCAGTAGTATAGGCCAGGGTTGGCTAGCGGGAAAGGGAGATACGCAGTATTTT.

CDR3 DNA: TGTGCCAGCAGCGTAGCGAGCATCCTCCCAGATACGCAGTATTTT. Residues: CASSVASILPDTQYF. The V gene is TRBV9, the J gene TRBJ2-3; D is undetermined. Trimming stripped 0 bases from V and 4 bases from J, with 12 bases between. Germline V lookup: CDR1 SGDLS, CDR2 YYNGEE. The CDR3 is made up of 15 amino acids.

In the case of this clone: Compared with germline, one end of the junction differs, possibly owing to a read error. The J gene is TRBJ2-3, the V gene TRBV7-7; the D is unclear. CDR1 and CDR2 (germline): SSHAT, FNYEAQ (reference sequence). The CDR3 totals 13 residues. The CDR3 bases are TGTGCTAGCAGCTCCACGGCGGCAGATACGCAGTATTTT. Amino acid sequence: CASSSTAADTQYF. Looking up the rest from reference TRBV7-7 and TRBJ2-3 gives the full variable domain: GAGVSQSPRYKVTKRGQDVTLRCDPISSHATLYWYQQALGQGPEFLTYFNYEAQPDKSGLPSDRFSAERPEGSISTLTIQRTEQRDSAMYRCASSSTAADTQYFGPGTRLTVL.

The chain combines TRBV4-1 with TRBJ2-3; D is uncertain. Germline V CDR1 and CDR2: MGHRA, YSYEKL. The germline V and J ends were trimmed by 1 base and 0 bases, with 5 bases remaining between them. The CDR3 has 14 residues. The CDR3 protein is CASSQVFSTDTQYF. As DNA, the CDR3 is TGCGCCAGCAGCCAAGTATTTAGCACAGATACGCAGTATTTT.

The chain couples TRBV11-3 to TRBJ2-1, with D possibly TRBD2 on 6 matching bases. V was clipped by 2 bases and J by 13 bases, with 15 bases between them. The germline CDR1 and CDR2 sequences are SGHNT and YENEEA. The CDR3 is 13 residues long. DNA of the CDR3: TGTGCCAGCAGCTTAATACCGGAGGGCCCCCAGTTCTTC. It translates to CASSLIPEGPQFF. Supplemented by reference TRBV11-3 and TRBJ2-1, the full variable domain reads EAGVVQSPRYKIIEKKQPVAFWCNPISGHNTLYWYLQNLGQGPELLIRYENEEAVDDSQLPKDRFSAERLKGVDSTLKIQPAELGDSAVYLCASSLIPEGPQFFGPGTRLTVL.

This chain joins TRBV6-5 and TRBJ1-1, with D perhaps TRBD1 (5 bases). Germline V gene lookup returns CDR1 MNHEY and CDR2 SVGAGI. This CDR3 contains 12 residues. Deletions cut 7 bases from V and 3 bases from J, with 9 bases between. CDR3 in amino acids: CASIRGDTEAFF. The CDR3 nucleotides are TGTGCCAGCATCCGGGGGGACACTGAAGCTTTCTTT.

The chain couples TRBV29-1 to TRBJ2-1; 9 bases line up with TRBD1. Per the germline V gene, CDR1 is SQVTM and CDR2 is ANQGSEA. This CDR3 region has 13 residues. Germline trimming cut 6 bases from V and 3 bases from J; bases unmatched to any gene: 3. CDR3 in amino acids: CSVRTGDYNEQFF. The CDR3, as DNA: TGCAGCGTCCGGACAGGGGACTACAATGAGCAGTTCTTC.

The genes are TRBV27 and TRBJ2-3, with D possibly matching TRBD2 (5 bases). Germline-derived CDR1 and CDR2 are MNHEY and SMNVEV (reference sequence). Trimming cost V 5 bases and J 6 bases, with 6 bases left between them. There are 11 residues in the CDR3. The CDR3 protein is CASSPGDTQYF. The CDR3 DNA is TGTGCCAGCAGTCCGGGGGATACGCAGTATTTT.

The chain carries TRBV2 and TRBJ1-2; D is uncertain. From germline, CDR1 is SNHLY and CDR2 FYNNEI. The CDR3 runs to 13 residues. Between the trimmed V and J ends, which lost 4 bases and 4 bases, there was a span of 10 bases. The CDR3 sequence is CASSAGRAYGYTF. The CDR3 coding sequence is TGTGCCAGCAGTGCAGGCAGAGCCTATGGCTACACCTTC.

This chain connects TRBV19 to TRBJ2-3; 8 bases match TRBD2. CDR1 and CDR2 (germline): LNHDA, SQIVND (reference sequence). The CDR3 length is 15 residues. V shed 6 bases and J 0 bases; nucleotides not matched to a gene: 5. CDR3 amino acids: CASRLAGTSTDTQYF. As DNA, the CDR3 is TGTGCCAGTAGGCTAGCGGGCACAAGCACAGATACGCAGTATTTT.

This clone was detected a few times. This chain links TRBV24-1 with TRBJ1-2; D is undetermined. Between the trimmed V and J ends, which lost 2 bases and 7 bases, there was a span of 10 bases. This CDR3 spans 13 amino acids. Germline values: CDR1 KGHDR, CDR2 SFDVKD. The CDR3 DNA reads as TGTGCCACCAGTGATTGGTCAGAGGGTGGCTACACCTTC. Protein product: CATSDWSEGGYTF.

The V and J genes are TRBV6-2 or TRBV6-3 and TRBJ2-7; TRBD2 agrees at 12 bases. The length of the CDR3 is 17 residues. V lost 6 bases and J lost 4; bases outside the gene matches: 13. Germline V lookup: CDR1 MNHEY, CDR2 SVGEGT. The CDR3 is CASSHGVGLAGPYEQYF. CDR3 coding DNA: TGTGCCAGCAGCCATGGGGTAGGACTAGCGGGACCATACGAGCAGTACTTC.

The chain has TRBV24-1 and TRBJ2-4; 9 bases align to TRBD2. The CDR3 contains 13 residues. Germline CDR1 KGHDR, CDR2 SFDVKD. V was pared by 12 bases and J by 5 bases, with 7 bases of the junction left unmatched. For the CDR3, the DNA is TGTGCCTCAAGTAGCGGGAGCGAAAACATTCAGTACTTC. Residues: CASSSGSENIQYF.

This chain connects TRBV6-1 to TRBJ2-2, with 14 bases that match TRBD2. The ends lost 3 bases at V and 6 bases at J; junction bases unmatched: 0. The CDR3 is 15 residues long. The V gene's germline CDR1 is MNHNS and CDR2 SASEGT. CDR3: CASSEGLAGAGELFF. CDR3 sequence (DNA): TGTGCCAGCAGTGAGGGACTAGCGGGAGCCGGGGAGCTGTTTTTT.

This clone counts as medium-sized. J is TRBJ2-7 and V is TRBV4-1; TRBD2 matches at 7 bases. Germline trimming cut 0 bases from V and 5 bases from J; bases unmatched to any gene: 7. The germline gives CDR1 MGHRA, CDR2 YSYEKL. The CDR3 sequence is 15 residues long. This chain's CDR3 is CASSQEDLGGDEQYF. As DNA, the CDR3 is TGCGCCAGCAGCCAAGAGGACCTGGGGGGGGACGAGCAGTACTTC.

The V gene is TRBV19, the J gene TRBJ2-1; D is ambiguous. CDR1 is LNHDA and CDR2 is SQIVND in the germline V gene (reference sequence). This CDR3 region has 13 residues. V shed 4 bases and J shed 5 bases, with 9 bases lying between them. This chain's CDR3 is CASSTLANNEQFF. For the CDR3, the DNA is TGTGCCAGTAGTACCTTAGCAAACAATGAGCAGTTCTTC.